The entry below gives a single TCR beta chain sequence along with its context. Its specificity is unknown. The data originate from a study of CD8 T cells in Susac syndrome. Across the study: Patients with Susac syndrome were therapy-naive, treated with corticosteroids, or treated with intravenous immunoglobulin alone when blood was collected. Study observations and caveats: Clonal expansion was absent from the CD4+ T cell repertoires in Susac syndrome.

The RNA input was about 0.45 to 1 ug, and it was reverse transcribed with random hexamers. Amplification of TCR beta CDR3 used immunoSEQ multiplex PCR across 54 Vbeta and 13 Jbeta. Each CDR3 protein gets one entry after TCRdb re-called the immunoSEQ multiplex PCR reads with MiXCR. The sample comprises 150,000 or so distinct CDR3 sequences, around 95% of which are singletons, and roughly 0.15% rests with the top ten. The germline V gene has CDR1 MNHEY and CDR2 SVGAGI. The CDR3 length is 17 residues. Trimming removed 4 bases at V and 0 bases at J, with 16 bases between. Sequenced: CD4+ T cells from PBMCs. The chain has TRBV6-5 and TRBJ2-1, with a tentative D call TRBD1 (5 bases). This sequence originates from a human donor with Susac syndrome. CDR3 sequence: CASSWGLWGSSYNEQFF. CDR3 DNA sequence: TGTGCCAGCAGTTGGGGCCTCTGGGGTTCCTCCTACAATGAGCAGTTCTTC.